This TCR beta chain appears in the sequencing data of a study of identical twins. Many counts were recorded for this clonotype. TCRdb re-called the 5' RACE reads with MiXCR, one entry per CDR3 protein. The repertoire holds around 220,000 distinct CDR3 sequences, roughly a tenth seen once, with about 9% in the top ten. After removal of 4 bases from V and 2 bases from J, the junction contained 4 bases not matched to a gene. This CDR3 is built from 15 residues. Per germline, CDR1 SGHVS and CDR2 FQNEAQ. V is TRBV7-8 and J is TRBJ2-7; 11 bases map to TRBD1. Input material: memory T cells sorted from blood. This TCR came from a middle-aged man in good health. In DNA form, the CDR3 reads TGTGCCAGCAGCTCTAGGGACAGGGGGGCCTACGAGCAGTACTTC. This gives the protein CASSSRDRGAYEQYF.